This passage covers 30 T cell receptor beta chains from one sample sequenced in a study of CD8+ T cells in alopecia areata. Stated treatment: oral pan-JAK inhibitor, 5-10 mg twice daily. Isolated RNA was reverse transcribed into cDNA used as the sequencing template. Assay: immunoSEQ multiplex PCR; the TCRdb copy retains only in-frame clones and omits some. The sample contains under 250,000 clones, roughly three fifths of which appear only once. The specimen was CD4+ T cells sorted from blood, collected at approximately week 44, from a patient treated with tofacitinib. These receptors all stem from a human donor with alopecia areata.

This clone was counted only a few times. The V gene is TRBV19, the J gene TRBJ2-7, with 9 bases fitting TRBD1. Germline values: CDR1 LNHDA, CDR2 SQIVND (reference sequence). This CDR3 is 14 amino acids long. Trimming removed 6 bases from V and 1 base from J; junction bases left unmatched: 4. The CDR3 region is CASSTTGGSYEQYF. The CDR3 region has the DNA TGTGCCAGTAGCACGACAGGGGGTTCCTACGAGCAGTACTTC.

The genes are TRBV6-6 and TRBJ2-6, with unresolved D. Germline V lookup: CDR1 MNHNY, CDR2 SVGAGI (reference sequence). The CDR3 length is 13 residues. Trimming removed 0 bases from V and 3 bases from J, with 0 bases in between. The CDR3 region has the DNA TGTGCCAGCAGTTACTCTGGGGCCAACGTCCTGACTTTC. Translation gives CASSYSGANVLTF.

This CDR3 reads CSVDGAGGRGYTF. CDR3 DNA: TGCAGCGTTGATGGTGCAGGGGGCAGGGGCTACACCTTC. The V and J genes are TRBV29-1 and TRBJ1-2; 8 nucleotides align to TRBD1. Germline V lookup: CDR1 SQVTM, CDR2 ANQGSEA. The V gene end was trimmed by 3 bases and the J gene end by 8 bases; junction bases not matched to a gene: 8. The CDR3 is 13 amino acids.

The J gene is TRBJ1-2, the V gene TRBV18, with D possibly TRBD1 on 5 matching bases. The CDR3 has 14 residues. The germline V and J ends were trimmed by 2 bases and 2 bases, with 9 bases remaining between them. The germline CDR1 and CDR2 sequences are KGHSH and LQKENI. DNA of the CDR3: TGTGCCAGCTCACCAACCGACAGAAACTATGGCTACACCTTC. Translating gives CASSPTDRNYGYTF.

The chain joins TRBV2 to TRBJ1-2; D perhaps matches TRBD1 (5 bases). Looked up from germline, CDR1 is SNHLY and CDR2 is FYNNEI. The V gene lost 7 bases and the J gene lost 4 bases, with 10 bases spanning the gap. This CDR3 has 12 amino acids. The CDR3 DNA follows: TGTGCCAGCACTGGGGCCGCCTATGGCTACACCTTC. It codes for CASTGAAYGYTF.

This sequence joins TRBV20-1 and TRBJ1-4; D not certain. Germline values: CDR1 DFQATT, CDR2 SNEGSKA (reference sequence). V lost 6 bases and J 5 bases, leaving 4 bases between the germline ends. The CDR3 loop spans 10 amino acids. The DNA of the CDR3 is TGCAGTGCCCAAAATGAAAAACTGTTTTTT. This translates into CSAQNEKLFF.

The chain carries TRBV5-6 and TRBJ2-2, with TRBD1 matching 8 bases. The J segment lost 1 base and the V segment lost 4 bases, leaving 6 bases of the junction unmatched. The CDR3 length is 16 residues. From germline, CDR1 is SGHDT and CDR2 YYEEEE. CDR3 bases: TGTGCCAGCAGCCGTCCGGGACAGGAGAACACCGGGGAGCTGTTTTTT. As protein: CASSRPGQENTGELFF. The whole variable domain, remainder taken from reference TRBV5-6 and TRBJ2-2, is DAGVTQSPTHLIKTRGQQVTLRCSPKSGHDTVSWYQQALGQGPQFIFQYYEEEERQRGNFPDRFSGHQFPNYSSELNVNALLLGDSALYLCASSRPGQENTGELFFGEGSRLTVL.

This clone was observed a handful of times. V is TRBV29-1 and J is TRBJ2-5, with D maybe TRBD1 (8 bases). The CDR3 extends over 13 amino acids. Germline CDR1 is SQVTM and CDR2 is ANQGSEA. V shed 6 bases and J shed 2 bases, with 13 bases lying between them. This CDR3 is CSVGQGGQETQYF. The DNA for the CDR3 is TGCAGCGTCGGACAGGGAGGGCAAGAGACCCAGTACTTC.

V gene TRBV30 combines with J gene TRBJ1-1; TRBD1 aligns across 7 bases. The junction had 6 bases not matched to a gene; V was cut back by 8 bases and J by 0 bases. Per the germline V gene, CDR1 is GTSNPN and CDR2 is SVGIG (reference sequence). The CDR3 is 13 residues long. This CDR3 is CAVDRSMNTEAFF. The CDR3 nucleotides are TGTGCCGTGGACAGGTCTATGAACACTGAAGCTTTCTTT.

This clone was recorded a few times. V usage is TRBV29-1 and J usage is TRBJ2-1, with D tentatively TRBD2 (6 bases). The V and J ends lost 6 bases and 3 bases respectively, with 12 bases between them. Germline-derived CDR1 and CDR2 are SQVTM and ANQGSEA. CDR3 length equals 13 residues. The DNA for the CDR3 is TGCAGCGTAGGGAGTAGCGGCTACAATGAGCAGTTCTTC. This codes for CSVGSSGYNEQFF.

This clone was detected once. V usage is TRBV25-1 and J usage is TRBJ1-2, with D possibly TRBD1 on 6 matching bases. The CDR3 has 14 amino acids. V was shortened by 7 bases and J by 10 bases, with 22 bases between the two germline ends. Germline CDR1 and CDR2: MGHDK and SYGVNS. As DNA, the CDR3 is TGTGCCAGCACCCAAGGGGGGGGATTCGGTTTCTACACCTTC. Translation gives CASTQGGGFGFYTF.

The chain joins TRBV7-2 to TRBJ2-3; D is unclear. This CDR3 has 14 residues. Germline values: CDR1 SGHTA, CDR2 FQGNSA. V dropped 5 bases and J dropped 5 bases, with 14 bases sitting between them. For the CDR3, the DNA is TGTGCCAGCAGCCTGGATCCCCAGCTAGATACGCAGTATTTT. As protein: CASSLDPQLDTQYF.

V usage is TRBV29-1 and J usage is TRBJ1-2; D gene uncertain. This CDR3 comprises 12 residues. Between the trimmed V and J ends, which lost 4 bases and 0 bases, there was a span of 6 bases. CDR1 and CDR2 (germline): SQVTM, ANQGSEA. CDR3 DNA sequence: TGCAGCGTTGGTCGGACTAACTATGGCTACACCTTC. As protein: CSVGRTNYGYTF.

This rearrangement joins TRBV29-1 to TRBJ1-2, with TRBD1 matching 10 bases. The J segment lost 8 bases and the V segment lost 4 bases, leaving 4 bases of the junction unmatched. CDR1 SQVTM and CDR2 ANQGSEA come from the germline V gene. This CDR3 contains 12 residues. Here the CDR3 reads CSVVGTGEGYTF. The CDR3, as DNA: TGCAGCGTTGTGGGGACAGGGGAAGGCTACACCTTC.

Here the CDR3 reads CASSLIANTGELFF. Written as DNA, the CDR3 is TGTGCCAGCAGCTTGATAGCGAACACCGGGGAGCTGTTTTTT. The J gene is TRBJ2-2, the V gene TRBV7-2; D is undetermined. CDR1 SGHTA and CDR2 FQGNSA come from the germline V gene. The length of the CDR3 is 14 residues. V shed 3 bases and J shed 0 bases, with 5 bases lying between them.

The V and J genes are TRBV5-1 and TRBJ2-3; no definite D call. V was trimmed by 1 base and J by 4 bases, leaving 13 bases between them. The length of the CDR3 is 15 residues. Germline V gene data show CDR1 as SGHRS and CDR2 as YFSETQ. In DNA form, the CDR3 reads TGCGCCAGCAGCTTGAGGACCAATAACCCAGATACGCAGTATTTT. It translates to CASSLRTNNPDTQYF.

This clone appeared a few times. The chain recombines TRBV7-2 with TRBJ1-6, with 8 bases matching TRBD1. The ends lost 4 bases at V and 10 bases at J; junction bases unmatched: 9. CDR1 SGHTA and CDR2 FQGNSA come from the germline V gene. CDR3 size: 15 residues. For the CDR3, the DNA is TGTGCCAGCAGCTCGACAGGGGCGGGGACCTCACCCCTCCACTTT. It yields the protein CASSSTGAGTSPLHF. Together with reference TRBV7-2 and TRBJ1-6, the CDR3 gives the full variable domain: GAGVSQSPSNKVTEKGKDVELRCDPISGHTALYWYRQSLGQGLEFLIYFQGNSAPDKSGLPSDRFSAERTGGSVSTLTIQRTQQEDSAVYLCASSSTGAGTSPLHFGNGTRLTVT.

The V call is TRBV19, the J call TRBJ1-5, with 9 bases matching TRBD1. The CDR3 is 15 amino acids. Trimming at V came to 6 bases and at J to 1 base, leaving 4 bases not matched to a gene. The germline CDR1 and CDR2 sequences are LNHDA and SQIVND (reference sequence). CDR3: CASSRGQGSNQPQHF. CDR3 nucleotides: TGTGCCAGTAGCCGAGGACAGGGGAGCAATCAGCCCCAGCATTTT.

The CDR3 DNA follows: TGTGCCAGCAGCCCAACCACCGGGACCGTGGAGTATTTT. It codes for CASSPTTGTVEYF. This sequence joins TRBV7-9 and TRBJ2-3, with D perhaps assigned TRBD1 or TRBD2 (5 bases each). The CDR3 covers 13 residues. Germline loops: CDR1 SEHNR, CDR2 FQNEAQ (reference sequence). V was pared by 5 bases and J by 13 bases, with 19 bases between.

This clone was picked up a small number of times. The chain recombines TRBV14 with TRBJ2-7; D not resolved. Germline V gene lookup returns CDR1 SGHDN and CDR2 FVKESK. The V gene lost 0 bases and the J gene lost 8 bases, with 20 bases spanning the gap. This CDR3 has 16 amino acids. The DNA for the CDR3 is TGTGCCAGCAGCCAAGATTGGTCGGGCCGCGACAATCAGCAGTACTTC. Its protein product is CASSQDWSGRDNQQYF.

J is TRBJ1-2 and V is TRBV6-6; 7 bases align to TRBD1. The CDR3 covers 13 residues. Per the germline V gene, CDR1 is MNHNY and CDR2 is SVGAGI (reference sequence). The V and J ends lost 5 bases and 4 bases, in that order; junction bases with no gene match: 4. CDR3: CASSTGAGYGYTF. In DNA, the CDR3 is TGTGCCAGCAGTACAGGGGCGGGCTATGGCTACACCTTC.

This clone was seen only once. The chain joins TRBV30 to TRBJ1-2, with D hard to call. This CDR3 is 13 amino acids long. Germline CDR1 reads GTSNPN; CDR2 reads SVGIG (reference sequence). Trimming shortened V by 2 bases and J by 8 bases, and 15 bases separated the two germline ends. In DNA, the CDR3 is TGTGCCTGGAGTCACGACGGCGGTGAGGGCTACACCTTC. Protein sequence: CAWSHDGGEGYTF.

With regard to this clone: In the same sample, other DNA sequences code for this CDR3. V usage is TRBV2 and J usage is TRBJ1-5; 7 nucleotides align to TRBD1. Germline values: CDR1 SNHLY, CDR2 FYNNEI. This CDR3 has 14 residues. Trimming at V came to 7 bases and at J to 1 base, leaving 4 bases not matched to a gene. The CDR3 region has the DNA TGTGCCAGCACTGGACAGGCGAGCAATCAGCCCCAGCATTTT. Translation: CASTGQASNQPQHF.

The rearrangement joins TRBV30 to TRBJ2-5; unclear D gene. Germline CDR1 reads GTSNPN; CDR2 reads SVGIG (reference sequence). This CDR3 comprises 12 residues. V was shortened by 7 bases and J by 4 bases, with 13 bases between the two germline ends. This CDR3 reads CAFKHSGETQYF. The CDR3 DNA reads TGTGCCTTCAAGCATTCAGGAGAGACCCAGTACTTC.

The chain recombines TRBV11-3 with TRBJ2-3; D not certain. This CDR3 is 15 amino acids long. Germline assignment: CDR1 SGHNT and CDR2 YENEEA. Trimming removed 5 bases at V and 6 bases at J, with 18 bases between. This chain's CDR3 is CASSPRSGLSDTQYF. CDR3 nucleotides: TGTGCCAGCAGCCCGCGATCTGGGTTGTCGGATACGCAGTATTTT.

The CDR3 is CASRGGPVQGNQPQHF. The CDR3 DNA sequence: TGTGCCAGCAGGGGGGGACCGGTCCAGGGCAATCAGCCCCAGCATTTT. This chain joins TRBV5-6 and TRBJ1-5; weak D call: TRBD1 (5 bases). Germline V gives CDR1 SGHDT, CDR2 YYEEEE. The CDR3 contains 16 residues. Trimming left V 5 bases short and J 2 bases short, with 17 bases between. Full variable domain (missing parts from reference TRBV5-6 and TRBJ1-5): DAGVTQSPTHLIKTRGQQVTLRCSPKSGHDTVSWYQQALGQGPQFIFQYYEEEERQRGNFPDRFSGHQFPNYSSELNVNALLLGDSALYLCASRGGPVQGNQPQHFGDGTRLSIL.

The chain uses TRBV4-3 and TRBJ2-7; D is unclear. CDR3 length: 15 amino acids. Trimming removed 0 bases at V and 6 bases at J, with 15 bases between. Germline loops: CDR1 LGHNA, CDR2 YSLEER. The CDR3: CASSQDSVPEAEQYF. CDR3 bases: TGCGCCAGCAGCCAAGATAGTGTCCCCGAGGCCGAGCAGTACTTC.

The sample holds one count of this clone. This chain joins TRBV2 and TRBJ1-1; 7 bases fit TRBD1. The CDR3 contains 14 residues. The V segment lost 5 bases and the J segment 4 bases; nucleotides outside the gene matches: 7. Germline V gene lookup returns CDR1 SNHLY and CDR2 FYNNEI. CDR3 nucleotides: TGTGCCAGCAGTCCTACCCCAGGGGGCACTGAAGCTTTCTTT. Translated, it gives CASSPTPGGTEAFF. Combining the CDR3 with reference TRBV2 and TRBJ1-1 gives the whole variable domain EPEVTQTPSHQVTQMGQEVILRCVPISNHLYFYWYRQILGQKVEFLVSFYNNEISEKSEIFDDQFSVERPDGSNFTLKIRSTKLEDSAMYFCASSPTPGGTEAFFGQGTRLTVV.

This clone was found a few times. CDR3 amino acids: CSAKSSGDTQYF. The CDR3 DNA sequence: TGCAGCGCGAAGTCCTCAGGAGATACGCAGTATTTT. J is TRBJ2-3 and V is TRBV29-1; D remains unclear. CDR1 is SQVTM and CDR2 is ANQGSEA in the germline V gene. The CDR3 totals 12 residues. V was pared by 7 bases and J by 5 bases, with 13 bases between.

The rearrangement links TRBV29-1 to TRBJ2-7; 8 positions agree with TRBD2. J lost 7 bases, V lost 4 bases, and 12 bases had no gene match. Per germline, CDR1 SQVTM and CDR2 ANQGSEA. The CDR3 consists of 14 residues. CDR3 nucleotides: TGCAGCGTTGCGCTGGGGGCACCGGGAGGGGAGCAGTACTTC. This codes for CSVALGAPGGEQYF.